Below, 22 T cell receptor beta chains from the same sample are listed, as sequenced in a study of persistence of HIV-infected CD4 T cells. Lysates of CMV-infected fibroblasts at 8 to 10 ug/mL stimulated these cells. CD40L-negative CD69-negative CD45RO-high memory CD4+ T cells were sorted as populations depleted of antigen-responding cells. For these receptors, no antigen is known. This was the immunoSEQ version 4 assay in survey mode. Repertoires were generated with immunoSEQ multiplex PCR, while TCRdb's copy carries only in-frame clones and drops some. Of approximately 35,000 clones in the sample, 80% to 90% were seen once. Sequencing was performed on CD4+ T cells sorted from PBMCs after approximately 18-hour stimulation, taken from a patient who received antiretroviral therapy. The receptors derive from an adult man with HIV who was CMV-seropositive.

V and J are TRBV30 and TRBJ1-6; D ambiguous. This CDR3 is built from 13 residues. The V end was cut by 3 bases, the J end by 5 bases, with 8 bases between. Germline CDR1 is GTSNPN and CDR2 is SVGIG (reference sequence). CDR3 protein: CAWRVGNNSPLHF. The CDR3 DNA is TGTGCCTGGAGGGTGGGGAATAATTCACCCCTCCACTTT.

The chain has TRBV5-4 and TRBJ1-1; D remains ambiguous. The CDR3 extends over 13 amino acids. V was pared by 0 bases and J by 2 bases, with 5 bases between. Germline V lookup: CDR1 SGHNT, CDR2 YYREEE (reference sequence). The chain's CDR3 is CASSLEINTEAFF. The CDR3 DNA reads as TGTGCCAGCAGCTTGGAAATTAACACTGAAGCTTTCTTT. The complete variable domain, with remaining parts taken from reference TRBV5-4 and TRBJ1-1, reads ETGVTQSPTHLIKTRGQQVTLRCSSQSGHNTVSWYQQALGQGPQFIFQYYREEENGRGNFPPRFSGLQFPNYSSELNVNALELDDSALYLCASSLEINTEAFFGQGTRLTVV.

The chain has TRBV5-5 and TRBJ2-3; 10 bases line up with TRBD1. The CDR3 sequence is 16 residues long. CDR1 SGHKS and CDR2 YYEKEE come from the germline V gene (reference sequence). The junction had 4 bases not matched to a gene; V was cut back by 2 bases and J by 1 base. CDR3 residues: CASSLTGTGGTDTQYF. For the CDR3, the DNA is TGTGCCAGCAGCTTAACCGGGACAGGGGGCACAGATACGCAGTATTTT.

The chain uses TRBV29-1 and TRBJ2-1; no reliable D call. V lost 4 bases and J lost 9, with 19 bases in between. CDR1 SQVTM and CDR2 ANQGSEA come from the germline V gene. The CDR3 runs 14 residues. For the CDR3, the DNA is TGCAGCGTTGCTTTGGCTGGGAACTCGGGTGAGCAGTTCTTC. It is translated as CSVALAGNSGEQFF.

The rearrangement links TRBV7-6 to TRBJ1-1; the D gene is possibly TRBD1 (5 bases). Trimming left V 7 bases short and J 4 bases short, with 19 bases between. The germline V gene encodes CDR1 SGHVS and CDR2 FNYEAQ. The CDR3 sequence is 15 residues long. The CDR3 spells CASTFTGGVVTEAFF. The CDR3 bases are TGTGCCAGCACCTTTACTGGGGGGGTGGTCACTGAAGCTTTCTTT. Based on the CDR3 plus reference TRBV7-6 and TRBJ1-1, the full variable domain is GAGVSQSPRYKVTKRGQDVALRCDPISGHVSLYWYRQALGQGPEFLTYFNYEAQQDKSGLPNDRFSAERPEGSISTLTIQRTEQRDSAMYRCASTFTGGVVTEAFFGQGTRLTVV.

The genes are TRBV6-5 and TRBJ1-6; D remains unclear. Germline CDR1 reads MNHEY; CDR2 reads SVGAGI. There are 13 residues in the CDR3. V lost 3 bases to trimming and J lost 7 bases, with 7 bases between them. The CDR3 sequence is CASSYSANSPLHF. CDR3 DNA: TGTGCCAGCAGTTATTCAGCGAATTCACCCCTCCACTTT.

This rearrangement joins TRBV2 to TRBJ2-7, with 8 bases lining up with TRBD2. Germline V gene sequence: CDR1 SNHLY, CDR2 FYNNEI. Germline trimming cut 8 bases from V and 2 bases from J; bases unmatched to any gene: 8. This CDR3 comprises 14 residues. The CDR3 bases are TGTGCCAGCGTGCCGGGACTAGGGCCCTACGAGCAGTACTTC. Amino acid sequence: CASVPGLGPYEQYF. The full variable domain, in which reference TRBV2 and TRBJ2-7 provide the parts outside the CDR3, is EPEVTQTPSHQVTQMGQEVILRCVPISNHLYFYWYRQILGQKVEFLVSFYNNEISEKSEIFDDQFSVERPDGSNFTLKIRSTKLEDSAMYFCASVPGLGPYEQYFGPGTRLTVT.

Only a few counts were recorded for this clone. The chain carries TRBV7-2 and TRBJ1-1; possible D gene TRBD1, 5 bases. V lost 5 bases and J 7 bases, leaving 17 bases between the germline ends. This CDR3 is 14 amino acids long. Germline loops: CDR1 SGHTA, CDR2 FQGNSA. The CDR3 spells CASSARGTKSEAFF. In DNA, the CDR3 is TGTGCCAGCAGCGCAAGAGGGACGAAGAGTGAAGCTTTCTTT.

The chain is built from TRBV2 and TRBJ2-7, with D perhaps TRBD1 (5 bases). V was trimmed by 5 bases and J by 2 bases, leaving 13 bases between them. Germline V CDR1 and CDR2: SNHLY, FYNNEI. CDR3 length: 14 residues. DNA of the CDR3: TGTGCCAGCAGTCACAGGTTCTTAACCTACGAGCAGTACTTC. It encodes CASSHRFLTYEQYF.

The V and J genes are TRBV27 and TRBJ2-5; D may be TRBD2 (7 bases). Trimming stripped 2 bases from V and 5 bases from J, with 15 bases between. This CDR3 is 15 amino acids long. Per the germline V gene, CDR1 is MNHEY and CDR2 is SMNVEV (reference sequence). CDR3 DNA sequence: TGTGCCAGCAGTTTAAGGGGGGGGTTCAGGGAGACCCAGTACTTC. Its protein product is CASSLRGGFRETQYF.

The V and J genes are TRBV10-3 and TRBJ1-2; D is perhaps TRBD1 (6 bases). Germline CDR1 is ENHRY and CDR2 is SYGVKD. The CDR3 length is 14 residues. V lost 6 bases to trimming and J lost 4 bases, with 15 bases between them. The CDR3 nucleotides are TGTGCCATCAGAGAGCCACAGGGTGCCTATGGCTACACCTTC. It translates to CAIREPQGAYGYTF.

The V and J genes are TRBV29-1 and TRBJ2-5, with a weak D call TRBD2 (7 bases). CDR1 and CDR2 from the germline V gene are SQVTM and ANQGSEA. The CDR3 has 12 amino acids. V lost 4 bases and J 5 bases, leaving 11 bases between the germline ends. CDR3 loop: CSVVGGRETQYF. The CDR3 DNA reads as TGCAGCGTTGTCGGGGGGCGGGAGACCCAGTACTTC.

The CDR3 DNA reads as TGCGCCAGCAGACCCGCGGTGAGGAACACTGAAGCTTTCTTT. Translation gives CASRPAVRNTEAFF. V usage is TRBV23-1 and J usage is TRBJ1-1; D is undetermined. TRBV23-1 is flagged as an ORF with uncertain function. Deletions cut 6 bases from V and 1 base from J, with 12 bases between. CDR3 size: 14 residues.

The chain links TRBV21-1 to TRBJ2-7; the D call TRBD2 from the table was never checked on the DNA. TRBV21-1 is a recognized pseudogene. This CDR3 is built from 10 residues. CDR3 loop: CASKREKEYF. The CDR3, as DNA: TGTGCCAGCAAGCGGGAAAAGGAGTACTTC.

The chain has TRBV10-3 and TRBJ1-5; 7 positions agree with TRBD1. Germline V gene lookup returns CDR1 ENHRY and CDR2 SYGVKD. The CDR3 runs to 14 residues. V trimming: 3 bases; J trimming: 7 bases; junction bases outside the gene matches: 6. For the CDR3, the DNA is TGTGCCATCAGTGATTCAGGGGGGGGGCAGCCCCAGCATTTT. Residues: CAISDSGGGQPQHF.

This rearrangement joins TRBV7-2 to TRBJ1-2; 8 bases line up with TRBD1. The CDR3 length is 14 residues. Unmatched junction bases numbered 4, after V lost 0 bases and J lost 7 bases. CDR1 and CDR2 from the germline V gene are SGHTA and FQGNSA. This CDR3 reads CASSLAQGAGGYTF. The CDR3 region has the DNA TGTGCCAGCAGCTTAGCCCAGGGGGCGGGTGGCTACACCTTC.

This chain joins TRBV30 and TRBJ1-2; possibly TRBD1 for D (6 bases). V was pared by 0 bases and J by 5 bases, with 10 bases between. This CDR3 has 13 amino acids. The V gene's germline CDR1 is GTSNPN and CDR2 SVGIG (reference sequence). In DNA form, the CDR3 reads TGTGCCTGGAGTGTAGACAGGAGATATGGCTACACCTTC. This codes for CAWSVDRRYGYTF.

This clone was recorded only once. J is TRBJ1-2 and V is TRBV3-1 (or the pseudogene TRBV3-2), with D unclear. The germline V gene has CDR1 LGHDT and CDR2 YNNKEL (reference sequence). The CDR3 consists of 12 residues. V lost 3 bases and J 11 bases, leaving 13 bases between the germline ends. This CDR3 reads CASSQAQSKYTF. CDR3 nucleotide sequence: TGTGCCAGCAGCCAGGCCCAGTCTAAATACACCTTC.

CDR3 DNA: TGTGCCAGCTCACTCCTCCAGGGGGCAGGAACCTTC. Amino acid sequence: CASSLLQGAGTF. The chain couples TRBV18 to TRBJ1-2, with 8 bases fitting TRBD1. The J segment lost 14 bases and the V segment lost 4 bases, leaving 9 bases of the junction unmatched. Germline values: CDR1 KGHSH, CDR2 LQKENI. The CDR3 length is 12 residues.

V gene TRBV5-1 combines with J gene TRBJ1-3; maybe TRBD1 (6 bases). From germline, CDR1 is SGHRS and CDR2 YFSETQ. The CDR3 is 17 amino acids. V was clipped by 5 bases and J by 0 bases, with 18 bases between them. The CDR3 here is CASRPFLTGTSGNTIYF. In nucleotides, the CDR3 is TGCGCCAGCAGACCCTTTCTTACAGGGACCTCTGGAAACACCATATATTTT.

This rearrangement joins TRBV23-1 to TRBJ1-5; D is undetermined. TRBV23-1 is given ORF status, its function remaining uncertain. CDR3 length equals 15 residues. The V and J ends lost 6 bases and 7 bases respectively, with 19 bases between them. CDR3 nucleotide sequence: TGCGCCAGCAGCATTTGTAAGGGATCAGTACAGCCCCAGCATTTT. This sequence encodes CASSICKGSVQPQHF.

The chain has TRBV7-3 and TRBJ2-7; TRBD1 or TRBD2 may be the D gene (5 bases each). The V and J ends lost 5 bases and 6 bases respectively, with 14 bases between them. CDR1 SGHTA and CDR2 FQGTGA come from the germline V gene. The CDR3 is 13 residues long. CDR3 sequence: CASSGAGRGEQYF. The CDR3 region has the DNA TGTGCCAGCAGCGGGGCAGGGAGAGGCGAGCAGTACTTC.